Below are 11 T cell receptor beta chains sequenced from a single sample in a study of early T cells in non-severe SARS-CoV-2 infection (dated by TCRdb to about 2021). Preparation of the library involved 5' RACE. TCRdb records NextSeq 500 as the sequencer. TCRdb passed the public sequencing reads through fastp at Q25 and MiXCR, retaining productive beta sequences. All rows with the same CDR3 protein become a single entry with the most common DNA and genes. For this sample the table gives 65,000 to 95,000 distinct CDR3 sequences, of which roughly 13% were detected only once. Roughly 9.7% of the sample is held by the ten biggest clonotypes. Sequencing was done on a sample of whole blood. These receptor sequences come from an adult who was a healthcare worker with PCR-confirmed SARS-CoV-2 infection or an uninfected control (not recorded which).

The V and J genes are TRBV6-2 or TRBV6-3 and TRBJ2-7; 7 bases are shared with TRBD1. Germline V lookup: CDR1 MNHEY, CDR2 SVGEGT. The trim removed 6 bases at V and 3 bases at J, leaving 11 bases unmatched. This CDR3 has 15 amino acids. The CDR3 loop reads CASSWSRTGNYEQYF. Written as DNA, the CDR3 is TGTGCCAGCAGCTGGAGTAGGACAGGCAACTACGAGCAGTACTTC.

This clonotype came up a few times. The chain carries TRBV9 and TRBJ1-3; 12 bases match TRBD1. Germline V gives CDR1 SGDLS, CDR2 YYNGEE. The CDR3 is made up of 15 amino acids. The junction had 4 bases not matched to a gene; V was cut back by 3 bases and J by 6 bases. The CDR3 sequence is CASSGGTGGENTIYF. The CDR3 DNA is TGTGCCAGCAGCGGAGGGACAGGGGGCGAAAACACCATATATTTT.

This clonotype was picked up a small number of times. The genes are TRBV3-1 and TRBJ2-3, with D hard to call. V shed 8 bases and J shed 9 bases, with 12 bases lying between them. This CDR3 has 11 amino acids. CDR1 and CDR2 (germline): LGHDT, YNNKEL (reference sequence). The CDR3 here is CASGPSSTQYF. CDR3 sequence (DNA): TGTGCCAGCGGGCCTAGTTCAACGCAGTATTTT.

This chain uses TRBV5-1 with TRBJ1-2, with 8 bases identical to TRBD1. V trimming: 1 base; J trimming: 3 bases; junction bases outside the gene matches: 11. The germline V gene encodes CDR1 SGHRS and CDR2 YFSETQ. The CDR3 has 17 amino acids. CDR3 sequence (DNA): TGCGCCAGCAGCTTGTTACCAATTCAGGGGGCGGACTATGGCTACACCTTC. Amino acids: CASSLLPIQGADYGYTF. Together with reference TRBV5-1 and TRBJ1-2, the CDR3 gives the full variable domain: KAGVTQTPRYLIKTRGQQVTLSCSPISGHRSVSWYQQTPGQGLQFLFEYFSETQRNKGNFPGRFSGRQFSNSRSEMNVSTLELGDSALYLCASSLLPIQGADYGYTFGSGTRLTVV.

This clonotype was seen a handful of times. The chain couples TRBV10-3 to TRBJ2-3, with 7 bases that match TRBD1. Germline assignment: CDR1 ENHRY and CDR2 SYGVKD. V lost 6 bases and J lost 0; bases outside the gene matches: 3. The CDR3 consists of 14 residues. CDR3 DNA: TGTGCCATCAGGGGGACAGCAAGCACAGATACGCAGTATTTT. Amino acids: CAIRGTASTDTQYF.

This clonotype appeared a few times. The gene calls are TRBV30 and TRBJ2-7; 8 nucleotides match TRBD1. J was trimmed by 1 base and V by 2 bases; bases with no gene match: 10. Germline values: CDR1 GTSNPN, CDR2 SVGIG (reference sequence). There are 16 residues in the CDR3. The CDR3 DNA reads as TGTGCCTGGAGTTTCCCGGGACAGGTCATATCCTACGAGCAGTACTTC. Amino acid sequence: CAWSFPGQVISYEQYF. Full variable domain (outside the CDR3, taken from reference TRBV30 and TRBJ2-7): SQTIHQWPATLVQPVGSPLSLECTVEGTSNPNLYWYRQAAGRGLQLLFYSVGIGQISSEVPQNLSASRPQDRQFILSSKKLLLSDSGFYLCAWSFPGQVISYEQYFGPGTRLTVT.

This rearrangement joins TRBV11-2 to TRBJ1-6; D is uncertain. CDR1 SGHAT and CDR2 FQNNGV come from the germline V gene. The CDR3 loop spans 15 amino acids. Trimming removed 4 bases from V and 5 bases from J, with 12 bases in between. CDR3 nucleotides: TGTGCCAGCAGCTATCGACGAACGAATAATTCACCCCTCCACTTT. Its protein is CASSYRRTNNSPLHF.

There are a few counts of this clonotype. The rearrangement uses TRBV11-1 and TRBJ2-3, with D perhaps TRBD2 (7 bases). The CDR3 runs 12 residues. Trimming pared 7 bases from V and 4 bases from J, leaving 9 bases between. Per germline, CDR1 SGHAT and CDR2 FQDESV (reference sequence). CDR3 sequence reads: CASKGGADTQYF. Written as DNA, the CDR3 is TGTGCCAGCAAGGGGGGGGCAGATACGCAGTATTTT.

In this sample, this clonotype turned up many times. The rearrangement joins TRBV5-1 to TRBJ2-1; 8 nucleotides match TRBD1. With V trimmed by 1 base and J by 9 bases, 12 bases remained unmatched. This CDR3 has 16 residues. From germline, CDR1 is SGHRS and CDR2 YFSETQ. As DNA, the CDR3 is TGCGCCAGCAGCTTGAGTGAACAGGGGGTAGGTGGTGAGCAGTTCTTC. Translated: CASSLSEQGVGGEQFF. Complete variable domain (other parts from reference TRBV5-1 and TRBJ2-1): KAGVTQTPRYLIKTRGQQVTLSCSPISGHRSVSWYQQTPGQGLQFLFEYFSETQRNKGNFPGRFSGRQFSNSRSEMNVSTLELGDSALYLCASSLSEQGVGGEQFFGPGTRLTVL.

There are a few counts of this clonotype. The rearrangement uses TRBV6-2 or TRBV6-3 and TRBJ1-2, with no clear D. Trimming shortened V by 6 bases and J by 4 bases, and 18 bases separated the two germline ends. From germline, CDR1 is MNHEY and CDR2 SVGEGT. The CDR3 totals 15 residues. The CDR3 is CASSVWATDLYGYTF. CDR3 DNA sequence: TGTGCCAGCAGCGTCTGGGCTACAGATCTCTATGGCTACACCTTC.

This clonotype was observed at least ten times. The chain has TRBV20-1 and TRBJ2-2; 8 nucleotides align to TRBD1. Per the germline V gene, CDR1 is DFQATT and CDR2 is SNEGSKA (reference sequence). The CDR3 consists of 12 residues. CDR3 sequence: CSGQGQPGELFF. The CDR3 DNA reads TGCAGCGGACAGGGACAACCCGGGGAGCTGTTTTTT.